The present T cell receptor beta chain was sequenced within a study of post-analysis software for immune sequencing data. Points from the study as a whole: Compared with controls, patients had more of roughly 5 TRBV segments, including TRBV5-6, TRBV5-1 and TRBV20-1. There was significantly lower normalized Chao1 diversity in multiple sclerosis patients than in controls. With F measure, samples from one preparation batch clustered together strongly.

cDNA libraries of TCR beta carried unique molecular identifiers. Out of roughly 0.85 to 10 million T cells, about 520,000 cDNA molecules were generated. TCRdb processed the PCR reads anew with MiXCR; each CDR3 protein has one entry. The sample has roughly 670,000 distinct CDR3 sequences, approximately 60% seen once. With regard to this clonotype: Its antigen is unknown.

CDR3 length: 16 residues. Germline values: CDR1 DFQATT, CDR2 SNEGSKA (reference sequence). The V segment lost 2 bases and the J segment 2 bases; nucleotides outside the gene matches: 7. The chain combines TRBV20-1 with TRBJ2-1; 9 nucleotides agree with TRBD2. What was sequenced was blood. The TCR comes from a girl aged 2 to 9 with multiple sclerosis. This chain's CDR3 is CSARIYGGGAYNEQFF. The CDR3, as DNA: TGCAGTGCTAGAATTTACGGCGGGGGGGCCTACAATGAGCAGTTCTTC.